Listed below are T cell receptor beta chains from one sample, sequenced in a study of tumor-infiltrating lymphocytes in primary liver carcinoma. One entry per CDR3 protein, called by TCRdb with MiXCR from the multiplex PCR reads. This sample carries about 30,000 distinct CDR3 sequences, about 71% of them seen once, and the ten largest clones take over 25%. Sequenced sample: liver tumor tissue from sampling region 3. All receptors come from a young woman with primary liver carcinoma and hepatitis B virus infection. Each CDR3 is given with its conserved first and last residue. The order of the fields is V gene, J gene, D gene, clone size, CDR3 protein, CDR3 DNA. A D gene is named only where the DNA matches it firmly. Clone sizes are given selectively: once, few, many, or a class where the clone is expanded.

>TRBV6-5|TRBJ2-3|-|-
CASSPSPRDGMQYF
TGTGCCAGCAGTCCAAGCCCTCGTGACGGTATGCAGTATTTT
>TRBV11-2|TRBJ2-1|-|-
CASSTSLAGSSYNEQLF
TGTGCCAGCAGCACCTCTCTTGCGGGAAGCTCCTACAATGAGCAGCTCTTC
>TRBV5-5|TRBJ2-5|-|many
CASSLGATGRETQYF
TGTGCCAGCAGCTTGGGGGCTACGGGGCGAGAGACCCAGTACTTC
>TRBV4-3|TRBJ2-1|-|-
CASNQDWVYAYDEQFF
TGCGCCAGCAACCAAGATTGGGTCTACGCCTACGATGAGCAGTTCTTC
>TRBV11-2|TRBJ2-7|-|-
CASSLDMNGYEQYF
TGTGCCAGCAGCTTAGATATGAACGGTTACGAGCAGTACTTC
>TRBV14|TRBJ2-2|-|-
CASSQKLTTNTEELFF
TGTGCCAGCAGTCAAAAACTCACAACGAACACCGAAGAGCTGTTTTTT
>TRBV6-4|TRBJ2-3|-|-
CASSEQEGTDTQYF
TGTGCCAGCAGTGAGCAGGAGGGCACCGATACGCAGTATTTT
>TRBV28|TRBJ1-2|-|-
CASSSTAAEKTYGYTF
TGTGCCAGCAGTTCAACGGCAGCGGAAAAAACCTATGGCTACACATTC
>TRBV11-1|TRBJ2-2|-|-
CTGSLVGATNTGELFF
TGTACCGGCAGCTTAGTGGGGGCTACGAACACCGGGGAGCTGTTTTTT
>TRBV11-3|TRBJ2-3|-|-
CASSFGLGCGLTDTHYF
TGTGCCAGCAGCTTCGGACTCGGTTGCGGCCTCACAGATACGCATTATTTT
>TRBV11-1|TRBJ2-2|-|-
CANRPCLDTGELFF
TGTGCCAACAGACCGTGCCTTGACACCGGGGAGCTGTTTTTT
>TRBV10-1|TRBJ2-7|-|-
CASSRVSHEQYF
TGCGCCAGCAGTAGAGTATCCCACGAGCAGTATTTC
>TRBV5-4|TRBJ2-3|TRBD2|-
CVGKSGGDTQYF
TGTGTCGGCAAAAGCGGGGGAGATACGCAGTATTTT
>TRBV6-5|TRBJ2-7|-|-
CASTYKDSSSYGQYF
TGTGCCAGCACTTACAAGGACAGCAGTTCCTACGGGCAGTACTTC
>TRBV11-2|TRBJ2-7|TRBD2|-
CASSLVIGLAGEEQYF
TGTGCCAGCAGCTTAGTGATAGGGCTAGCGGGGGAAGAGCAGTACTTC
>TRBV29-1|TRBJ2-7|-|-
CSATGEDKDHYDQYF
TGCAGCGCCACTGGGGAGGATAAGGATCACTACGATCAGTACTTC
>TRBV11-2|TRBJ1-5|-|-
CASSLNLIGQPQHF
TGTGCAAGCAGCTTAAATCTCATTGGCCAGCCCCAGCATTTT
>TRBV11-2|TRBJ1-1|-|-
CVSLGTEAFF
TGTGTCAGCTTAGGTACTGAAGCTTTCTTT
>TRBV28|TRBJ2-1|-|-
CASSLGDGVEDEQFF
TGTGCCAGCAGTTTAGGGGACGGGGTGGAGGATGAGCAGTTCTTC
>TRBV12-3/TRBV12-4|TRBJ1-5|-|-
CVSSLHSNQPQHF
TGTGTCAGCAGTTTACATAGCAATCAGCCTCAGCATTTT
>TRBV29-1|TRBJ1-3|-|many
CSSRTAGNTIYF
TGCAGCTCTAGGACAGCTGGAAACACCATATATTTT
>TRBV29-1|TRBJ2-7|TRBD1|-
CSGEGETGFSYEQYF
TGCAGCGGTGAAGGGGAGACAGGGTTCTCGTACGAGCAGTACTTC
>TRBV6-2/TRBV6-3|TRBJ2-2|TRBD1|medium-sized
CASSLIQGAGTGELFF
TGTGCCAGCAGCCTTATTCAGGGGGCAGGAACCGGGGAGCTGTTTTTT
>TRBV11-1|TRBJ2-2|-|once
CDSSSVGGTNTGEVFF
TGTGATAGCAGCTCAGTGGGGGGTACGAACACCGGGGAGGTGTTTTTT
>TRBV5-5|TRBJ1-1|-|-
CTSSLDGNTEAFF
TGTACCAGCAGTCTGGACGGGAACACTGAAGCATTCTTT
>TRBV6-6|TRBJ2-1|TRBD1|-
CASSPPGQRSHEHFF
TGTGCCAGTAGCCCTCCGGGACAGAGGTCCCATGAGCACTTCTTC
>TRBV5-1|TRBJ1-1|-|many
CASSLGGANTEAFF
TGCGCCAGCAGCTTGGGGGGCGCGAACACTGAAGCTTTCTTT
>TRBV12-3/TRBV12-4|TRBJ2-1|-|many
CASRLGRGSYNEQFF
TGTGCCAGCCGTCTCGGGCGGGGCTCCTACAATGAGCAGTTCTTC
>TRBV2|TRBJ1-1|-|-
CAISDQGNTEASF
TGTGCCATCAGCGACCAGGGGAACACTGAAGCTTCCTTT
>TRBV7-8|TRBJ2-7|-|-
CASSSGHGRTMSSYELYF
TGTGCTAGCAGCTCGGGTCACGGTCGTACTATGAGCTCCTACGAGTTGTACTTC
>TRBV11-1|TRBJ2-2|TRBD2|-
CASSRVVAGASRELFF
TGTGCCAGCAGCAGGGTTGTGGCGGGAGCGTCCAGGGAGCTGTTTTTT
>TRBV11-3|TRBJ2-5|TRBD2|-
CASSPAGAYRETQYF
TGTGCCAGCAGCCCAGCGGGGGCCTACAGAGAGACCCAGTACTTC
>TRBV11-3|TRBJ2-3|TRBD1|-
CASSSCSLDRGTDMQYF
TGTGCCAGCAGCTCTTGCTCCCTTGACAGGGGCACAGATATGCAGTATTTT
>TRBV14|TRBJ2-4|-|-
CASSQRETSKNIQYF
TGTGCCAGTAGCCAACGGGAGACGTCCAAAAACATTCAGTACTTC
>TRBV12-3/TRBV12-4|TRBJ2-3|-|large
CASTSRGPDTQYF
TGTGCCAGCACCTCCAGAGGGCCAGATACGCAGTATTTT
>TRBV10-1|TRBJ2-2|-|-
CASSERNTRELFF
TGCGCCAGCAGTGAACGAAATACCAGGGAGCTGTTTTTT
>TRBV11-2|TRBJ2-7|TRBD2|-
CASSLMVGLAGEEHYF
TGTGCTAGCAGCTTAATGGTGGGACTAGCGGGGGAAGAGCATTACTTC
>TRBV11-2|TRBJ2-3|-|-
CTSSLDRGDTQRF
TGTACCAGCAGCTTAGATCGAGGAGATACGCAGCGTTTT
>TRBV7-8|TRBJ2-3|TRBD1|many
CASSLPWDRGATDTQYF
TGTGCCAGCAGCTTACCCTGGGACAGGGGGGCGACAGATACGCAGTATTTT
>TRBV7-9|TRBJ1-1|-|-
CASSFEQGNTEAFF
TGTGCCAGCAGCTTCGAGCAGGGTAACACTGAAGCCTTCTTT
>TRBV6-5|TRBJ2-5|-|-
CAGSTDKGLTQYF
TGTGCCGGCAGTACCGACAAGGGGCTGACCCAATACTTC
>TRBV5-6|TRBJ2-7|-|many
CASSWWSTYEQYF
TGTGCCAGCAGCTGGTGGAGCACCTACGAGCAGTACTTC
>TRBV11-3|TRBJ2-1|TRBD2|many
CAISLGTSGKLEQFF
TGTGCCATCAGTTTAGGAACTAGCGGGAAGCTTGAGCAGTTCTTC
>TRBV4-3|TRBJ2-1|-|-
CASNHTELINEQLF
TGCGCCAGCAACCACACAGAGTTGATCAATGAGCAGCTCTTC
>TRBV11-2|TRBJ1-1|-|-
CASAPDGDTGAFF
TGTGCCAGCGCCCCCGATGGGGACACTGGAGCTTTCTTT
>TRBV4-2|TRBJ2-1|TRBD2|-
CASNHHIAGGSRGEQFF
TGTGCCAGCAACCACCATATTGCGGGAGGGTCCAGGGGTGAGCAATTCTTC
>TRBV7-9|TRBJ2-3|TRBD2|-
CTCSLLLAGATDTQYF
TGTACCTGCAGCCTATTACTAGCGGGAGCCACAGATACGCAATATTTT
>TRBV5-1|TRBJ1-3|-|many
CASSITTGTLSGNTIYF
TGCGCCAGCAGCATCACGACCGGGACCCTCTCTGGAAACACCATATATTTT